Following are 27 T cell receptor beta chains from one sample sequenced in a study of T cells after yellow fever vaccination. TCRdb redid the calling of the 5' RACE reads with MiXCR, one entry per CDR3 protein. The sample has about 120,000 distinct CDR3 sequences, around 9.8% seen once. The sample was CD8+ T cells sorted from PBMCs, taken on the day of the yellow fever booster vaccination. The source is a man aged 18 to 29 who received the YFV17D yellow fever vaccine.

This clonotype was seen more than once but under ten times. The V gene is TRBV4-3, the J gene TRBJ1-1; weak D call: TRBD1 (6 bases). The CDR3 consists of 14 residues. The ends were cut back, 1 base at V and 4 bases at J, with 10 bases in the middle. The germline V gene has CDR1 LGHNA and CDR2 YSLEER. The CDR3 sequence is CASSQVGGPTEAFF. CDR3 bases: TGCGCCAGCAGCCAAGTTGGGGGGCCCACTGAAGCTTTCTTT.

This clonotype was found a few times. The chain combines TRBV2 with TRBJ2-5, with D unclear. The V gene's germline CDR1 is SNHLY and CDR2 FYNNEI. The CDR3 loop spans 13 amino acids. Deletions cut 10 bases from V and 10 bases from J, with 22 bases between. DNA for the CDR3: TGTGCCATGCGCCGGGCCTACTTGGTCGACCAGTACTTC. Residues: CAMRRAYLVDQYF. The whole variable domain, remainder taken from reference TRBV2 and TRBJ2-5, is EPEVTQTPSHQVTQMGQEVILRCVPISNHLYFYWYRQILGQKVEFLVSFYNNEISEKSEIFDDQFSVERPDGSNFTLKIRSTKLEDSAMYFCAMRRAYLVDQYFGPGTRLLVL.

This clonotype was detected a few times. This chain uses TRBV4-3 with TRBJ1-5; D unresolved. The CDR3 loop spans 14 amino acids. Germline loops: CDR1 LGHNA, CDR2 YSLEER. The germline V and J ends were trimmed by 0 bases and 4 bases, with 7 bases remaining between them. DNA of the CDR3: TGCGCCAGCAGCCAAGACCCCCAGAATCAGCCCCAGCATTTT. As protein: CASSQDPQNQPQHF.

This clonotype was detected a few times. The rearrangement links TRBV29-1 to TRBJ1-1; D perhaps matches TRBD1 (6 bases). Germline V lookup: CDR1 SQVTM, CDR2 ANQGSEA. The CDR3 is 16 amino acids. V gave up 3 bases and J gave up 7 bases, with 24 bases separating them. CDR3 protein: CSVDGRVRGERDEAFF. The CDR3 nucleotides read TGCAGCGTTGATGGGCGGGTCAGGGGCGAGAGAGATGAAGCTTTCTTT.

A few counts support this clonotype. This sequence joins TRBV21-1 and TRBJ2-7; the table's TRBD1 call for D was not verified on the DNA. TRBV21-1 is tagged as a pseudogene. The CDR3 sequence is 14 residues long. The chain's CDR3 is CASSKVRVSYEQYV. The CDR3, as DNA: TGTGCCAGCAGCAAAGTCCGGGTATCCTACGAGCAGTACGTC.

The chain links TRBV12-3 or TRBV12-4 to TRBJ2-3; 11 bases align to TRBD2. This CDR3 spans 17 amino acids. Trimming cost V 5 bases and J 0 bases; bases outside gene matches: 7. CDR3 protein: CASSRTSGFSSTDTQYF. The CDR3 DNA reads TGTGCCAGCAGTAGGACTAGCGGGTTTTCCAGCACAGATACGCAGTATTTT.

This clonotype has only a few counts. The J gene is TRBJ1-2, the V gene TRBV5-4; 7 bases agree with TRBD1. V was pared by 5 bases and J by 8 bases, with 6 bases of the junction left unmatched. Germline-derived CDR1 and CDR2 are SGHNT and YYREEE (reference sequence). The CDR3 loop spans 12 amino acids. CDR3: CASRTGTQGYTF. CDR3 bases: TGTGCCAGCAGGACAGGGACCCAAGGCTACACCTTC. The variable domain in full, with the rest retrieved from reference TRBV5-4 and TRBJ1-2, is ETGVTQSPTHLIKTRGQQVTLRCSSQSGHNTVSWYQQALGQGPQFIFQYYREEENGRGNFPPRFSGLQFPNYSSELNVNALELDDSALYLCASRTGTQGYTFGSGTRLTVV.

This clonotype has more than one count but fewer than ten. The chain employs TRBV11-2 and TRBJ2-2, with D possibly matching TRBD2 (7 bases). This CDR3 is 17 amino acids long. Trimming took 5 bases from V and 5 from J, leaving 21 bases between them. Germline CDR1 and CDR2: SGHAT and FQNNGV. The DNA for the CDR3 is TGTGCCAGCAGCCCAAAAGGGGGGGGACCGTCGACCGGGGAGCTGTTTTTT. Its protein is CASSPKGGGPSTGELFF.

V gene TRBV12-3 or TRBV12-4 combines with J gene TRBJ2-7; no definite D call. The CDR3 loop spans 14 amino acids. Trimming cost V 6 bases and J 2 bases, with 14 bases left between them. The CDR3: CASSLRFRAYEQYF. CDR3 nucleotides: TGTGCCAGCAGCCTCAGGTTTCGAGCCTACGAGCAGTACTTC.

J is TRBJ2-5 and V is TRBV7-8; 8 bases are a match to TRBD1. CDR1 and CDR2 (germline): SGHVS, FQNEAQ. V shed 3 bases and J 5 bases; nucleotides not matched to a gene: 14. The CDR3 has 17 amino acids. The CDR3 reads CASSFPRGAGGLETQYF. The CDR3 coding sequence is TGTGCCAGCAGCTTCCCGAGGGGTGCAGGGGGCCTGGAGACCCAGTACTTC. Full variable domain (missing parts from reference TRBV7-8 and TRBJ2-5): GAGVSQSPRYKVAKRGQDVALRCDPISGHVSLFWYQQALGQGPEFLTYFQNEAQLDKSGLPSDRFFAERPEGSVSTLKIQRTQQEDSAVYLCASSFPRGAGGLETQYFGPGTRLLVL.

V and J are TRBV7-9 and TRBJ1-1, with a weak D call TRBD1 (5 bases). This CDR3 comprises 12 residues. Germline V gene data show CDR1 as SEHNR and CDR2 as FQNEAQ (reference sequence). V was cut by 0 bases and J by 11 bases, with 10 bases left in between. CDR3: CASSLAGGDAFF. The CDR3 coding sequence is TGTGCCAGCAGCTTAGCTGGGGGGGACGCTTTCTTT.

The V call is TRBV6-2 or TRBV6-3, the J call TRBJ2-2; 7 nucleotides align to TRBD1. V dropped 0 bases and J dropped 1; count of bases not matched to a gene: 8. The germline gives CDR1 MNHEY, CDR2 SVGEGT. The CDR3 covers 18 residues. The CDR3 protein is CASSYSIGNRGNTGELFF. The CDR3 coding sequence is TGTGCCAGCAGTTACTCGATCGGAAACAGGGGGAACACCGGGGAGCTGTTTTTT.

The chain employs TRBV27 and TRBJ2-1; 7 nucleotides agree with TRBD2. The CDR3 extends over 15 amino acids. The V and J ends lost 5 bases and 5 bases, in that order; junction bases with no gene match: 9. Germline V lookup: CDR1 MNHEY, CDR2 SMNVEV (reference sequence). CDR3 amino acids: CASSLQRGHHNEQFF. CDR3 in DNA: TGTGCCAGCAGTCTTCAGCGGGGTCACCACAATGAGCAGTTCTTC.

This clonotype was seen repeatedly, ten times or more. J is TRBJ2-3 and V is TRBV3-1, with no clear D. The V gene's germline CDR1 is LGHDT and CDR2 YNNKEL (reference sequence). V shed 4 bases and J shed 3 bases, with 8 bases lying between them. This CDR3 spans 13 amino acids. This CDR3 is CASSPPQTDTQYF. In nucleotides, the CDR3 is TGTGCCAGCAGCCCCCCCCAGACAGATACGCAGTATTTT.

The CDR3 nucleotides read TGTGCCAGCAGTGAAGCTCAGGGGGAAAAAGCAGATACGCAGTATTTT. It yields the protein CASSEAQGEKADTQYF. V usage is TRBV6-1 and J usage is TRBJ2-3; 7 positions agree with TRBD1. Trimming removed 0 bases from V and 4 bases from J; junction bases left unmatched: 7. CDR1 is MNHNS, CDR2 SASEGT, per germline. The CDR3 extends over 16 amino acids.

This clonotype was counted at least ten times. The chain employs TRBV4-2 and TRBJ2-7; D may be TRBD1 or TRBD2 (5 bases each). CDR1 is LGHNA and CDR2 is YNFKEQ in the germline V gene. The CDR3 has 12 amino acids. Trimming removed 5 bases from V and 7 bases from J, with 12 bases in between. CDR3 in DNA: TGTGCCAGCAGCACTGCTGAGGGGGAGCAGTACGTC. The encoded protein is CASSTAEGEQYV.

In this sample, this clonotype turned up many times. The V call is TRBV4-2, the J call TRBJ1-6; 11 nucleotides line up with TRBD1. This CDR3 contains 16 residues. J gave up 9 bases and V 0 bases, and 4 bases lay outside the gene matches. Per the germline V gene, CDR1 is LGHNA and CDR2 is YNFKEQ. The CDR3 DNA follows: TGTGCCAGCAGCCAAGATCGGGGGACAGGGGGTTCACCCCTCCACTTT. Encoded protein: CASSQDRGTGGSPLHF.

The chain combines TRBV2 with TRBJ1-2; no clear D gene. CDR3 length equals 18 residues. V was cut by 6 bases and J by 1 base, with 24 bases left in between. Germline lookup yields CDR1 SNHLY and CDR2 FYNNEI. This chain's CDR3 is CASSGPGSPYHYNYGYTF. In DNA form, the CDR3 reads TGTGCCAGCAGCGGGCCGGGGTCCCCGTACCACTATAACTATGGCTACACCTTC. The full variable domain, rest sourced from reference TRBV2 and TRBJ1-2, is EPEVTQTPSHQVTQMGQEVILRCVPISNHLYFYWYRQILGQKVEFLVSFYNNEISEKSEIFDDQFSVERPDGSNFTLKIRSTKLEDSAMYFCASSGPGSPYHYNYGYTFGSGTRLTVV.

This clonotype was seen a handful of times. The chain recombines TRBV9 with TRBJ1-3, with D perhaps TRBD1 (6 bases). Germline loops: CDR1 SGDLS, CDR2 YYNGEE. V shed 3 bases and J shed 2 bases, with 9 bases lying between them. This CDR3 is 14 amino acids long. The CDR3 nucleotides are TGTGCCAGCAGCGCCTGGACAGCTGGAAACACCATATATTTT. Protein product: CASSAWTAGNTIYF.

The CDR3 DNA follows: TGTGCCAGCAGCAAGGTCGAGGAATCGTACTTC. It encodes CASSKVEESYF. The chain links TRBV13 to TRBJ2-7; D unclear. The CDR3 has 11 amino acids. Germline loops: CDR1 PRHDT, CDR2 FYEKMQ (reference sequence). V lost 5 bases to trimming and J lost 12 bases, with 14 bases between them.

This clonotype was seen more than once but under ten times. V and J are TRBV20-1 and TRBJ2-3; possibly TRBD2 for D (5 bases). The germline V gene encodes CDR1 DFQATT and CDR2 SNEGSKA (reference sequence). CDR3 size: 15 residues. Trimming took off 2 bases at V and 5 bases at J, with 17 bases between the two ends. The CDR3 DNA reads as TGCAGTGCTAGATCACTGGACTTCACCGGAGATACGCAGTATTTT. Translation gives CSARSLDFTGDTQYF.

This clonotype came up a few times. The chain joins TRBV25-1 to TRBJ1-1, with D possibly TRBD1 on 6 matching bases. Trimming stripped 5 bases from V and 1 base from J, with 8 bases between. The germline gives CDR1 MGHDK, CDR2 SYGVNS. The CDR3 has 13 amino acids. In DNA, the CDR3 is TGTGCCAGCAGTACCAGGGGGAACACTGAAGCTTTCTTT. Protein sequence: CASSTRGNTEAFF.

This clonotype showed up just a few times. J is TRBJ2-1 and V is TRBV6-5, with D unresolved. Trimming pared 4 bases from V and 4 bases from J, leaving 11 bases between. The CDR3 runs 14 residues. The germline V gene has CDR1 MNHEY and CDR2 SVGAGI. CDR3 region: CASSLSGLYNEQFF. The CDR3 coding sequence is TGTGCCAGCAGTTTGTCCGGGCTATACAATGAGCAGTTCTTC.

J is TRBJ2-7 and V is TRBV2; the D is unclear. CDR3 length: 13 amino acids. Germline V lookup: CDR1 SNHLY, CDR2 FYNNEI. The ends were cut back, 1 base at V and 6 bases at J, with 10 bases in the middle. The CDR3 here is CASSEVFFPEQYV. The CDR3 coding sequence is TGTGCCAGCAGTGAAGTGTTCTTTCCCGAGCAGTACGTC.

In this sample, this clonotype turned up a few times. The chain has TRBV7-9 and TRBJ1-3; unclear D gene. The length of the CDR3 is 12 residues. In germline, CDR1 is SEHNR, CDR2 FQNEAQ (reference sequence). Trimming pared 5 bases from V and 0 bases from J, leaving 2 bases between. The DNA of the CDR3 is TGTGCCAGCAGCCTCTCTGGAAACACCATATATTTT. This translates into CASSLSGNTIYF.

The V and J genes are TRBV4-1 and TRBJ1-2; TRBD1 might be the D (5 bases). This CDR3 has 16 residues. Germline assignment: CDR1 MGHRA and CDR2 YSYEKL. The V and J ends lost 0 bases and 2 bases respectively, with 13 bases between them. CDR3 sequence reads: CASSQDPGGTNYGYTF. The CDR3, as DNA: TGCGCCAGCAGCCAAGACCCCGGGGGAACGAACTATGGCTACACCTTC.

This clonotype was counted ten times or more. The CDR3 nucleotides are TGCGCCAGCAGCTCCGGTACGACGACAGGGGTGAACACTGAAGCTTTCTTT. Amino acids: CASSSGTTTGVNTEAFF. V and J are TRBV5-1 and TRBJ1-1; 8 nucleotides agree with TRBD1. With V trimmed by 3 bases and J by 0 bases, 10 bases remained unmatched. Germline values: CDR1 SGHRS, CDR2 YFSETQ. This CDR3 is 17 amino acids long.